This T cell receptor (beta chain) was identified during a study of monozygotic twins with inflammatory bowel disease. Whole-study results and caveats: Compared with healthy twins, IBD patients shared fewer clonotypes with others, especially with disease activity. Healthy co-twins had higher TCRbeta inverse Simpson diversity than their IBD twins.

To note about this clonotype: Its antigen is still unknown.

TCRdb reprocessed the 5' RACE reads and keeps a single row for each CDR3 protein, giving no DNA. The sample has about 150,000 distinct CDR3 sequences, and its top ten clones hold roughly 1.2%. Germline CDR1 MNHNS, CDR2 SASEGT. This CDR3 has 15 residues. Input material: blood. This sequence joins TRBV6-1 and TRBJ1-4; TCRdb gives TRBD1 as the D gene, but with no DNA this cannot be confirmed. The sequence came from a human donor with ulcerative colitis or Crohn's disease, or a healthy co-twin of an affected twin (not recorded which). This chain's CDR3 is CASIRWTGLGEKLFF.